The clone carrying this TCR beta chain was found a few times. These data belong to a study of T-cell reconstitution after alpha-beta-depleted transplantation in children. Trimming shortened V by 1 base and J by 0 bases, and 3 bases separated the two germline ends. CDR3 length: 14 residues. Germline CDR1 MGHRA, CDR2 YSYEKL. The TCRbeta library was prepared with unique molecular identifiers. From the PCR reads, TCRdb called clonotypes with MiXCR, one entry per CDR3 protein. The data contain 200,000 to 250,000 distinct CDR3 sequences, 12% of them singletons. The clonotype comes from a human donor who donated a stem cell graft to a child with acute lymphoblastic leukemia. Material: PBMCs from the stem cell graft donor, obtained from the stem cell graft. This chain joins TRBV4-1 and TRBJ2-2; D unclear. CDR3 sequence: CASSQAPNTGELFF. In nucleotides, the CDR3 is TGCGCCAGCAGCCAAGCACCGAACACCGGGGAGCTGTTTTTT.